This TCR beta chain was sequenced during a study of blood T cells in healthy people across ages. This clonotype was seen only a few times. Its antigen is as yet unknown. Trimming removed 2 bases from V and 1 base from J, with 11 bases in between. The CDR3 contains 15 residues. Findings and limits, study-wide: Compared with aged donors, long-lived donors showed fewer expanded clones, suggesting selection.

The donors, all healthy, were Caucasians living in Russia, aged roughly 6 to 90. Sample-barcoded 5' priming and a J-beta primer mix drove a second PCR of roughly 6 to 12 cycles. Unique molecular identifiers of 12 random nucleotides labeled each cDNA. MiXCR, run by TCRdb on the 5' RACE reads, gives a single entry per CDR3 protein. The profile shows 790,000 or so distinct CDR3 sequences, about half of them singletons. The chain couples TRBV12-3 or TRBV12-4 to TRBJ2-5; D possibly corresponds to TRBD1 (5 bases). Material for sequencing was blood. The TCR was taken from a man older than 75 in good health. The CDR3 here is CASSLNSRGQETQYF. The CDR3 nucleotides are TGTGCCAGCAGTTTAAACAGTAGGGGCCAAGAGACCCAGTACTTC.